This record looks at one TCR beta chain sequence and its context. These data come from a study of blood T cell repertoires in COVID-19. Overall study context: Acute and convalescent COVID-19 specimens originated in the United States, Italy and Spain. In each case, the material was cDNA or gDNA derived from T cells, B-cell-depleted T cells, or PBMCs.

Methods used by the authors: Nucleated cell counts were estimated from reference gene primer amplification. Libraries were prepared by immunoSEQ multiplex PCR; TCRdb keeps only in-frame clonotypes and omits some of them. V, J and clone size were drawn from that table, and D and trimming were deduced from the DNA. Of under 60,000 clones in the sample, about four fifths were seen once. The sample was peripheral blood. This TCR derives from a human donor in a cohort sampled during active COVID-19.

Here the CDR3 DNA reads TGTGCCAGTAGTCCCTCCTCCAGAAACTATGGCTACACCTTC. Its translation is CASSPSSRNYGYTF. This chain uses TRBV19 with TRBJ1-2; unclear D gene. Trimming shortened V by 5 bases and J by 2 bases, and 12 bases separated the two germline ends. The CDR3 sequence is 14 residues long. Germline CDR1 and CDR2: LNHDA and SQIVND (reference sequence).